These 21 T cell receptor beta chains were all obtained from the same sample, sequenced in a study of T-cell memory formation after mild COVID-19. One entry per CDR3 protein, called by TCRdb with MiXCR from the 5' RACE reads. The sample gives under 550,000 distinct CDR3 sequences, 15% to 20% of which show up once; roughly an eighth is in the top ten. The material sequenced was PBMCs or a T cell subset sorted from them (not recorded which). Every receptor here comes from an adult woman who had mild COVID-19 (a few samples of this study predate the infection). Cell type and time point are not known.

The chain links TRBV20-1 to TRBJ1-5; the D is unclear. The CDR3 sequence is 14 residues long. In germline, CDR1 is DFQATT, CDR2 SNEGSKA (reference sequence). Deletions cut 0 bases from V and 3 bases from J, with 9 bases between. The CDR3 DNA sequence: TGCAGTGCTAGAGAGAGCGGTCCCAATCAGCCCCAGCATTTT. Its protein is CSARESGPNQPQHF.

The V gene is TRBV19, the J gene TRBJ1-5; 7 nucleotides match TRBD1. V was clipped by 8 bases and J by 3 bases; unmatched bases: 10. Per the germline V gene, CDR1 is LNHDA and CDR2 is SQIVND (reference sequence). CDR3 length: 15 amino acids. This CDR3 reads CASCPGTVSNQPQHF. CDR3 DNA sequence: TGTGCCAGTTGCCCCGGGACAGTTTCCAATCAGCCCCAGCATTTT.

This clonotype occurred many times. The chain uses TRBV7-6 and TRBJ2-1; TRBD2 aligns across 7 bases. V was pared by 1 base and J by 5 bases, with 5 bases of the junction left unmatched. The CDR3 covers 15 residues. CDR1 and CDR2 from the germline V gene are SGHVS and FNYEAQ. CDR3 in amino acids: CASSLEARGDNEQFF. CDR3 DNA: TGTGCCAGCAGCTTAGAGGCCCGGGGGGACAATGAGCAGTTCTTC.

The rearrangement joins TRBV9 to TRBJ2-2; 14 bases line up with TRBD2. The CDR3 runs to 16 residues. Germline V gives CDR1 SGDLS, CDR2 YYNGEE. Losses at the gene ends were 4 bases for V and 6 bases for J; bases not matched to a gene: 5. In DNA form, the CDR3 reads TGTGCCAGCAGCTTGGGGACTAGCGGGAGTCCCGGGGAGCTGTTTTTT. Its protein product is CASSLGTSGSPGELFF.

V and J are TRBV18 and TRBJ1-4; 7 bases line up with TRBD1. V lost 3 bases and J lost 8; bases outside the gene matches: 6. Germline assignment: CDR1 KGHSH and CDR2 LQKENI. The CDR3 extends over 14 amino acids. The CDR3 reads CASSPDRVSEKLFF. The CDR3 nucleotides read TGTGCCAGCTCACCCGACAGGGTGTCGGAAAAACTGTTTTTT.

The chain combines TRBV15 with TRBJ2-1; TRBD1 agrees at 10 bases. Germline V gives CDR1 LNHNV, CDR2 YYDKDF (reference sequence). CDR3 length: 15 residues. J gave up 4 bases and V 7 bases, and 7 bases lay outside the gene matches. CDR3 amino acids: CATTTGTGAYNEQFF. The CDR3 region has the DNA TGTGCCACCACGACCGGGACAGGGGCATACAATGAGCAGTTCTTC.

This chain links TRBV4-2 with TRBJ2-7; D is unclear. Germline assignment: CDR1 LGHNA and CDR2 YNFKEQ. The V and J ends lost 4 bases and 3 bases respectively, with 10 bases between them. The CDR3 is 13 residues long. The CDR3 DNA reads TGTGCCAGCAGCCGGAACAGTAACTACGAGCAGTACTTC. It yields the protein CASSRNSNYEQYF.

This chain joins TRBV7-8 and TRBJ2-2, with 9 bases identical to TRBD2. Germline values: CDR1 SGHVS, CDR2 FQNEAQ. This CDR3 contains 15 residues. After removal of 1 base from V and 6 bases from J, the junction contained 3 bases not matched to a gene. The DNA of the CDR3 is TGTGCCAGCAGCTTAGAAGCGGGAGGCGCCGGGGAGCTGTTTTTT. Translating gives CASSLEAGGAGELFF.

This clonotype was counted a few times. The CDR3 here is CASSVDLGNYGYTF. CDR3 nucleotide sequence: TGTGCCAGCAGCGTAGATCTGGGTAACTATGGCTACACCTTC. V is TRBV9 and J is TRBJ1-2; D unclear. CDR1 SGDLS and CDR2 YYNGEE come from the germline V gene. V was shortened by 0 bases and J by 1 base, with 7 bases between the two germline ends. The CDR3 loop spans 14 amino acids.

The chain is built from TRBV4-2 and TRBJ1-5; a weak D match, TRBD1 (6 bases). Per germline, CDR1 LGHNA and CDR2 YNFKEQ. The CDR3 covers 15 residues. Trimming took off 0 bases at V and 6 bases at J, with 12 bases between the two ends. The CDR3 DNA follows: TGTGCCAGCAGCCAAGAAGGGGGGCCGGCTCAGCCCCAGCATTTT. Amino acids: CASSQEGGPAQPQHF.

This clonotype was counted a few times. The CDR3: CATSVSIGTGTGGSGELFF. The CDR3 coding sequence is TGTGCCACCAGTGTAAGCATTGGGACCGGGACAGGGGGCTCCGGGGAGCTGTTTTTT. This chain connects TRBV24-1 to TRBJ2-2, with 12 positions matching TRBD1. The germline V gene has CDR1 KGHDR and CDR2 SFDVKD. V lost 5 bases to trimming and J lost 6 bases; unmatched junction nucleotides: 15. This CDR3 has 19 amino acids.

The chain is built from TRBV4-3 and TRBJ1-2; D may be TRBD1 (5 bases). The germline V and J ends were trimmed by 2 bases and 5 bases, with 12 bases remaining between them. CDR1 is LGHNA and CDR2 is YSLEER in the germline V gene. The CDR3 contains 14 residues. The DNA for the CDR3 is TGCGCCAGCAGCCAATCGCTTCGGGGGTATGGCTACACCTTC. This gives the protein CASSQSLRGYGYTF.

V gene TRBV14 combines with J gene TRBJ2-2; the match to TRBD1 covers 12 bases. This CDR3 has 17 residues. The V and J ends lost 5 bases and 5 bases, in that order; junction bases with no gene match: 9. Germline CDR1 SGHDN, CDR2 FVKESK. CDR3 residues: CASSTRDRGLRTGELFF. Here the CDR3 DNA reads TGTGCCAGCAGCACCCGGGACAGGGGGCTAAGGACCGGGGAGCTGTTTTTT.

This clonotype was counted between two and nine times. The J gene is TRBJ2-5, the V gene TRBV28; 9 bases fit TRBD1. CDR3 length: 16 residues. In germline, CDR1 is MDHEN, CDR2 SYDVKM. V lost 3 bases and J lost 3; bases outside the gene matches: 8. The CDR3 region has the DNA TGTGCCAGCAGTTTTACCCTCCGGGACAGGGAAGAGACCCAGTACTTC. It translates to CASSFTLRDREETQYF.

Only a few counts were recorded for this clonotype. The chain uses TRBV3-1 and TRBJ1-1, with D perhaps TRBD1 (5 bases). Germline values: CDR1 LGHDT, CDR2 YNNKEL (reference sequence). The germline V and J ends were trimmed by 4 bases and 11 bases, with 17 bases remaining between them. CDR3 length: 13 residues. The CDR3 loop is CASSPRGDRGAFF. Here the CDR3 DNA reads TGTGCCAGCAGCCCAAGGGGAGACAGAGGGGCTTTCTTT.

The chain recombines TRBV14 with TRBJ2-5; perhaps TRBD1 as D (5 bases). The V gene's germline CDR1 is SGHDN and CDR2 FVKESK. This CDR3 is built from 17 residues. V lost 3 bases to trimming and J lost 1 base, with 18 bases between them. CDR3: CASSQGHPGRGQETQYF. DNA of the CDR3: TGTGCCAGCAGCCAGGGGCATCCAGGGCGAGGCCAAGAGACCCAGTACTTC.

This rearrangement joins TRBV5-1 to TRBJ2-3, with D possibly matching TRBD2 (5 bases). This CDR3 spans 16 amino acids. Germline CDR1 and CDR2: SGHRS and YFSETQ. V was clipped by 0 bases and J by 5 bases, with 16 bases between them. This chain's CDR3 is CASSLASFFGVDTQYF. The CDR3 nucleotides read TGCGCCAGCAGCTTGGCCTCGTTTTTCGGGGTAGATACGCAGTATTTT.

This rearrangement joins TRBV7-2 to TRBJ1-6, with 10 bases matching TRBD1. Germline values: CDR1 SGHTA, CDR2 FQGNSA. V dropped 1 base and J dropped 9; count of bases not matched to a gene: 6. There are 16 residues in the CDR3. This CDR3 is CASSLGVRDRGSPLHF. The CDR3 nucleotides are TGTGCCAGCAGCTTAGGGGTGCGGGACAGGGGTTCACCCCTCCACTTT.

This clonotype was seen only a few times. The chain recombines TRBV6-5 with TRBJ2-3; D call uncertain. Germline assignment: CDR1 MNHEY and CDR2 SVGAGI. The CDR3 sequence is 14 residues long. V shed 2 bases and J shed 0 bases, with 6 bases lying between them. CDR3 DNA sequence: TGTGCCAGCAGTTACCGGCGTAGCACAGATACGCAGTATTTT. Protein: CASSYRRSTDTQYF.

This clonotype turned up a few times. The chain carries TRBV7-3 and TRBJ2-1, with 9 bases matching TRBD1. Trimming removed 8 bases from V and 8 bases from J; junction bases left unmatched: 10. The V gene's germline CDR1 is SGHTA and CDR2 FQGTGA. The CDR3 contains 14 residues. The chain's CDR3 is CASGKGQGPHEQFF. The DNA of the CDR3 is TGTGCCAGCGGAAAGGGACAGGGTCCCCATGAGCAGTTCTTC. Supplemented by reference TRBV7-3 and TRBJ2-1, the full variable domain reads GAGVSQTPSNKVTEKGKYVELRCDPISGHTALYWYRQSLGQGPEFLIYFQGTGAADDSGLPNDRFFAVRPEGSVSTLKIQRTERGDSAVYLCASGKGQGPHEQFFGPGTRLTVL.

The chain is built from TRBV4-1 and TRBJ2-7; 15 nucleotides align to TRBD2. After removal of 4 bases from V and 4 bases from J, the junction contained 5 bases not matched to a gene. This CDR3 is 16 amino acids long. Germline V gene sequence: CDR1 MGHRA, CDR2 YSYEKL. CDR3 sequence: CASSPRTSGGAYEQYF. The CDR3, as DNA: TGCGCCAGCAGCCCGCGGACTAGCGGGGGGGCTTACGAGCAGTACTTC.